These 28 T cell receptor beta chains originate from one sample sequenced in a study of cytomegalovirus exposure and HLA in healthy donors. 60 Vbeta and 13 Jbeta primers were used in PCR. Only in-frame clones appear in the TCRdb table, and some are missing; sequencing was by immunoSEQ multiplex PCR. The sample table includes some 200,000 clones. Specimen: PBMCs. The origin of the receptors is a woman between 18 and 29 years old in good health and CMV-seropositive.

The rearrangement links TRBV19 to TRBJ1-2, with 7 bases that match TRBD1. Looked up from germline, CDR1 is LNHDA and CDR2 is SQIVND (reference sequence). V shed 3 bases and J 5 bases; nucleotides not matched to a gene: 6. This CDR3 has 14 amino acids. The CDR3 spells CASSIEGAQYGYTF. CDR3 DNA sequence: TGTGCCAGTAGTATCGAGGGGGCACAATATGGCTACACCTTC.

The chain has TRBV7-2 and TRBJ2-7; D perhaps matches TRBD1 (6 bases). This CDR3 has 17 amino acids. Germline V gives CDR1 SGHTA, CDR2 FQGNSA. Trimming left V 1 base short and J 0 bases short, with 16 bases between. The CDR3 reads CASSLEGWTVSSYEQYF. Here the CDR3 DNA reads TGTGCCAGCAGCTTAGAGGGCTGGACAGTGAGCTCCTACGAGCAGTACTTC. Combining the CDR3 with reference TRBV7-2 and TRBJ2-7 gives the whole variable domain GAGVSQSPSNKVTEKGKDVELRCDPISGHTALYWYRQSLGQGLEFLIYFQGNSAPDKSGLPSDRFSAERTGGSVSTLTIQRTQQEDSAVYLCASSLEGWTVSSYEQYFGPGTRLTVT.

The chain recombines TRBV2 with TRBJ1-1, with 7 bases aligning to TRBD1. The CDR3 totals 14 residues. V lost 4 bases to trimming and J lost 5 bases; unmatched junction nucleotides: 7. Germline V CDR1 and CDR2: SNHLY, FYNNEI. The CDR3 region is CASSAGTVETEAFF. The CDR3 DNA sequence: TGTGCCAGCAGTGCCGGGACAGTGGAAACTGAAGCTTTCTTT.

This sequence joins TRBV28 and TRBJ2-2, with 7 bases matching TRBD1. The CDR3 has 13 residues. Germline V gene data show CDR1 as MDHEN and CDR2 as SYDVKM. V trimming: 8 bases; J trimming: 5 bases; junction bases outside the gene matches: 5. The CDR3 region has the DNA TGTGCCAGCTCAGGGGGAAATACCGGGGAGCTGTTTTTT. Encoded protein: CASSGGNTGELFF. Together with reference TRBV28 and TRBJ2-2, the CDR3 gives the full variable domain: DVKVTQSSRYLVKRTGEKVFLECVQDMDHENMFWYRQDPGLGLRLIYFSYDVKMKEKGDIPEGYSVSREKKERFSLILESASTNQTSMYLCASSGGNTGELFFGEGSRLTVL.

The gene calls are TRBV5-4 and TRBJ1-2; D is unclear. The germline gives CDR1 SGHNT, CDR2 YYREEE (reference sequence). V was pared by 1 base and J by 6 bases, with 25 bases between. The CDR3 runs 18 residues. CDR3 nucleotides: TGTGCCAGCAGCTTGAGTAGGGCGGGTAGTGTCGCCCGTGATGGCTACACCTTC. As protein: CASSLSRAGSVARDGYTF.

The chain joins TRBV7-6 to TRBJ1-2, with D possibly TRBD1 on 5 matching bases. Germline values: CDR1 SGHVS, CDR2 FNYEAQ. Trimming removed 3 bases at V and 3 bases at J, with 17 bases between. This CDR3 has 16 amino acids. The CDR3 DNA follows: TGTGCCAGCAGCTTTTCAAGTCGGGGGGATGACTATGGCTACACCTTC. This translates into CASSFSSRGDDYGYTF.

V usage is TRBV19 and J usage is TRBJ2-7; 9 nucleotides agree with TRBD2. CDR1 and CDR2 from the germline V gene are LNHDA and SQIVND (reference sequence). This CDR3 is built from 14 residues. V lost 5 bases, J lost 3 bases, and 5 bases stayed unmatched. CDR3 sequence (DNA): TGTGCCAGTAGTCCCAGACTAGCGGACTACGAGCAGTACTTC. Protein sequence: CASSPRLADYEQYF.

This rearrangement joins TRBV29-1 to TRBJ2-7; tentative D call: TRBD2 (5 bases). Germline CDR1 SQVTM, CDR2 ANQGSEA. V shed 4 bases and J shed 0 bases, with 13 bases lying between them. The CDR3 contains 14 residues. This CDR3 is CSVGGLLSSYEQYF. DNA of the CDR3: TGCAGCGTTGGAGGGCTTTTGAGCTCCTACGAGCAGTACTTC.

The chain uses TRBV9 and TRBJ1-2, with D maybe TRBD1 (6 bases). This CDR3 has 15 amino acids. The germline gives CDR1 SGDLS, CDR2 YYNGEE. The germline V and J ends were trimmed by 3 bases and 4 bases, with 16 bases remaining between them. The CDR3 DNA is TGTGCCAGCAGCGGACAGATACAGGGTAGCTATGGCTACACCTTC. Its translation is CASSGQIQGSYGYTF.

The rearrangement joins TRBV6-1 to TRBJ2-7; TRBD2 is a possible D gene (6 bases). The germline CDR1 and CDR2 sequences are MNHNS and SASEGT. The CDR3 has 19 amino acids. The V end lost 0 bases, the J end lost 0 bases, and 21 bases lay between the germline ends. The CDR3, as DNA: TGTGCCAGCAGTGAAGCGCCTCGGGGTAGCGGCGTTAGCTCCTACGAGCAGTACTTC. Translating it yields CASSEAPRGSGVSSYEQYF.

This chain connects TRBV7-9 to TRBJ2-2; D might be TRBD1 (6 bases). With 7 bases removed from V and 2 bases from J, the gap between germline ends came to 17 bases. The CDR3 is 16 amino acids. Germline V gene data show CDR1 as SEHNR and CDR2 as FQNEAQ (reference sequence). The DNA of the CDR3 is TGTGCCAGCAAGCAGGGGTTTAACGCAAACACCGGGGAGCTGTTTTTT. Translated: CASKQGFNANTGELFF.

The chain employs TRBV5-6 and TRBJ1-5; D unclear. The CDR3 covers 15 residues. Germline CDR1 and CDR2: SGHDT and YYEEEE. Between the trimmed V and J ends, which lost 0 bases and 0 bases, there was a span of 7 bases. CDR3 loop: CASSLGARSNQPQHF. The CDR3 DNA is TGTGCCAGCAGCTTGGGGGCCCGTAGCAATCAGCCCCAGCATTTT.

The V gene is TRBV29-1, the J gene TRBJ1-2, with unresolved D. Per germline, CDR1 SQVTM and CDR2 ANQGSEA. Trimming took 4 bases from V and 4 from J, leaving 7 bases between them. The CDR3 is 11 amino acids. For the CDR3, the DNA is TGCAGCGTTGTCGGTAGCTATGGCTACACCTTC. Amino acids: CSVVGSYGYTF.

The CDR3 spells CASSVGLAGRIYEQYF. The CDR3 region has the DNA TGTGCCAGTAGTGTCGGACTAGCGGGAAGGATCTACGAGCAGTACTTC. This chain connects TRBV19 to TRBJ2-7; 12 bases fit TRBD2. Germline V gene lookup returns CDR1 LNHDA and CDR2 SQIVND (reference sequence). The CDR3 is 16 residues long. The J segment lost 3 bases and the V segment lost 5 bases, leaving 8 bases of the junction unmatched.

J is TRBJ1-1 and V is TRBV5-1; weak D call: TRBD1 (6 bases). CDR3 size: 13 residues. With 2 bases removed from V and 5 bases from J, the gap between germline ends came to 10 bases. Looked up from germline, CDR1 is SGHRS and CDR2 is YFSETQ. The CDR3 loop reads CASSLAGETEAFF. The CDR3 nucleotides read TGCGCCAGCAGCTTAGCAGGGGAAACTGAAGCTTTCTTT.

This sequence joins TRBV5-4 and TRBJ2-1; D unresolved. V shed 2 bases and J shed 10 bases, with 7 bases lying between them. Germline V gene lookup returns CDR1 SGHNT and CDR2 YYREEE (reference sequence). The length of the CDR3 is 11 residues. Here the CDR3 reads CASSFRREQFF. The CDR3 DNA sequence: TGTGCCAGCAGCTTTCGGCGGGAGCAGTTCTTC.

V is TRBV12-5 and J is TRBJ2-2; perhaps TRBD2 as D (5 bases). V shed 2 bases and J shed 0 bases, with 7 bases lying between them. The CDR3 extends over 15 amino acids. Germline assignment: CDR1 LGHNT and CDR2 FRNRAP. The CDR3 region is CASGLTGANTGELFF. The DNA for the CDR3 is TGTGCTAGTGGTTTGACCGGGGCGAACACCGGGGAGCTGTTTTTT.

The CDR3 is CATELGGSGAFF. The DNA of the CDR3 is TGTGCCACCGAACTTGGGGGCTCCGGAGCTTTCTTT. The chain employs TRBV6-1 and TRBJ1-1; possibly TRBD1 for D (6 bases). The CDR3 contains 12 residues. Germline CDR1 reads MNHNS; CDR2 reads SASEGT. Trimming took off 10 bases at V and 10 bases at J, with 19 bases between the two ends.

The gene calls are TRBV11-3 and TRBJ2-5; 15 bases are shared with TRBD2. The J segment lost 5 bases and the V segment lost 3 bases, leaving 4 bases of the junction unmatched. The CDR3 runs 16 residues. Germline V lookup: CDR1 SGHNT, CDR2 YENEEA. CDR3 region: CASSFGTSGRMETQYF. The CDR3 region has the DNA TGTGCCAGCAGCTTCGGGACTAGCGGGAGGATGGAGACCCAGTACTTC.

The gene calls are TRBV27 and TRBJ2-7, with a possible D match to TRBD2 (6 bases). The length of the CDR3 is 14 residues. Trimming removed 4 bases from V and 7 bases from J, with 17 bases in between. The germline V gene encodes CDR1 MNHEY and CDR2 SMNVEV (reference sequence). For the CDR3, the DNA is TGTGCCAGCAGTTGGGTAGCGGAGTTAAGGGAGCAGTACTTC. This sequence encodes CASSWVAELREQYF.

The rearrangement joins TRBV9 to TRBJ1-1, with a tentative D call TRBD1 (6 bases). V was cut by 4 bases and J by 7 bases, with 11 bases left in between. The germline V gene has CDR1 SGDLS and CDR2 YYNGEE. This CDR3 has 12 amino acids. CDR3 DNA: TGTGCCAGCAGCACCACAGGGTTTGAAGCTTTCTTT. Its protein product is CASSTTGFEAFF. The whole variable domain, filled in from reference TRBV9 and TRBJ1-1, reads DSGVTQTPKHLITATGQRVTLRCSPRSGDLSVYWYQQSLDQGLQFLIQYYNGEERAKGNILERFSAQQFPDLHSELNLSSLELGDSALYFCASSTTGFEAFFGQGTRLTVV.

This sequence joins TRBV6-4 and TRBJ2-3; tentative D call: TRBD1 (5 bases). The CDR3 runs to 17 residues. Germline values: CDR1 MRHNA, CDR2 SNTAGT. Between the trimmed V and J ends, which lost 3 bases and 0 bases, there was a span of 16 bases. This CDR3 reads CASSEGPTDISTDTQYF. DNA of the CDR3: TGTGCCAGCAGTGAGGGGCCGACAGATATTAGCACAGATACGCAGTATTTT.

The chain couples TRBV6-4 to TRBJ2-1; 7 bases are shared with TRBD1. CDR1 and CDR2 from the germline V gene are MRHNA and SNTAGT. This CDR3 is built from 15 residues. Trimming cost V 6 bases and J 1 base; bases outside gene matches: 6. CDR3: CASSGTVGSYNEQFF. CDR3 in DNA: TGTGCCAGCAGCGGGACAGTTGGGTCCTACAATGAGCAGTTCTTC.

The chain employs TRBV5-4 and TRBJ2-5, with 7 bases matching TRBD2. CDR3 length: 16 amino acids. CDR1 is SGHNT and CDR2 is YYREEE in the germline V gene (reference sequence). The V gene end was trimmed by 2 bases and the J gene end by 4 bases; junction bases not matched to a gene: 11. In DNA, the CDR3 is TGTGCCAGCAGCTTTAACCGGGGCGGGAGTACAGAGACCCAGTACTTC. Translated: CASSFNRGGSTETQYF. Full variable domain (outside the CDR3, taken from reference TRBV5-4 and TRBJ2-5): ETGVTQSPTHLIKTRGQQVTLRCSSQSGHNTVSWYQQALGQGPQFIFQYYREEENGRGNFPPRFSGLQFPNYSSELNVNALELDDSALYLCASSFNRGGSTETQYFGPGTRLLVL.

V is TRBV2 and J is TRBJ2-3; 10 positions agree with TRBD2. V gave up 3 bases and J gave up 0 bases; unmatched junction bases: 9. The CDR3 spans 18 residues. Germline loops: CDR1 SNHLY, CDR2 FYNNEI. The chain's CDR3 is CASSEWGAGGRSTDTQYF. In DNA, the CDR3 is TGTGCCAGCAGTGAGTGGGGAGCGGGGGGGCGAAGCACAGATACGCAGTATTTT.

CDR3 residues: CASNPRGGAETQYF. DNA of the CDR3: TGTGCCAGCAACCCCCGGGGGGGCGCGGAGACCCAGTACTTC. V gene TRBV7-9 combines with J gene TRBJ2-5, with 8 bases matching TRBD2. Losses at the gene ends were 7 bases for V and 5 bases for J; bases not matched to a gene: 9. The CDR3 is 14 residues long. CDR1 is SEHNR, CDR2 FQNEAQ, per germline (reference sequence).

The CDR3 spells CATSGTLNTGELFF. CDR3 nucleotides: TGTGCCACCTCCGGGACATTAAACACCGGGGAGCTGTTTTTT. The chain links TRBV27 to TRBJ2-2; a weak D match, TRBD1 (6 bases). In germline, CDR1 is MNHEY, CDR2 SMNVEV (reference sequence). This CDR3 comprises 14 residues. V was cut by 10 bases and J by 2 bases, with 14 bases left in between.

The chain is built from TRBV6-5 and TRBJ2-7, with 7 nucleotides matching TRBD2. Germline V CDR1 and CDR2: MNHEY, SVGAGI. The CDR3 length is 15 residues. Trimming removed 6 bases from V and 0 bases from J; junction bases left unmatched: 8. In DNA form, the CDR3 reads TGTGCCAGCAGGCAAACTGGACTAGGCTCCTACGAGCAGTACTTC. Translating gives CASRQTGLGSYEQYF.